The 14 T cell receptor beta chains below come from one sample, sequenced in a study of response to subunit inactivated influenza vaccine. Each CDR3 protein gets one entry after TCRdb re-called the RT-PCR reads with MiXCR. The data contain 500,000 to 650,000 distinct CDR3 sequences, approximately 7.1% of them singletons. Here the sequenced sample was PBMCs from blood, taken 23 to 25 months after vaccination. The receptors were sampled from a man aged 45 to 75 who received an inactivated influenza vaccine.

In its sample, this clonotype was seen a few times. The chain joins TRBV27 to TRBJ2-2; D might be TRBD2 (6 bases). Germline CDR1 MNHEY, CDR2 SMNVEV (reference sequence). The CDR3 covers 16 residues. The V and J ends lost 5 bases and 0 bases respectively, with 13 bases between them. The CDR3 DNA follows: TGTGCCAGCAGTCCCCGGACTACCTCGAACACCGGGGAGCTGTTTTTT. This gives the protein CASSPRTTSNTGELFF.

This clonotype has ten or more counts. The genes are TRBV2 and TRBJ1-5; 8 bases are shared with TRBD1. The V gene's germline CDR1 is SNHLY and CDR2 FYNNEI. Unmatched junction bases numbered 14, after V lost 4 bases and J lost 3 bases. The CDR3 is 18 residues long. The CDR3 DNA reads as TGTGCCAGCAGTGTAAACAGGGGGGAGAATCGGGCCAATCAGCCCCAGCATTTT. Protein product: CASSVNRGENRANQPQHF.

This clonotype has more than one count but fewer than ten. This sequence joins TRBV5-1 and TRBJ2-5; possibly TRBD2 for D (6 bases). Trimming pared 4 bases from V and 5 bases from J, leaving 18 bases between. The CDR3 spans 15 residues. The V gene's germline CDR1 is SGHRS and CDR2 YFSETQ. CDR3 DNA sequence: TGCGCCAGCAGCGCCTTTAGCGGCCCCCGGGAGACCCAGTACTTC. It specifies CASSAFSGPRETQYF.

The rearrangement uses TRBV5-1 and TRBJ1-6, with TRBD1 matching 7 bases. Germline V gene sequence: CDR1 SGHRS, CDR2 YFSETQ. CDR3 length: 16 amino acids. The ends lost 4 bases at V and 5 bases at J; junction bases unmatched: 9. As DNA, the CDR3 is TGCGCCAGCAGCGCAAATCCGGGACAGAATAATTCACCCCTCCACTTT. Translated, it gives CASSANPGQNNSPLHF. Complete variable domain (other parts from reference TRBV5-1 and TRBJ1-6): KAGVTQTPRYLIKTRGQQVTLSCSPISGHRSVSWYQQTPGQGLQFLFEYFSETQRNKGNFPGRFSGRQFSNSRSEMNVSTLELGDSALYLCASSANPGQNNSPLHFGNGTRLTVT.

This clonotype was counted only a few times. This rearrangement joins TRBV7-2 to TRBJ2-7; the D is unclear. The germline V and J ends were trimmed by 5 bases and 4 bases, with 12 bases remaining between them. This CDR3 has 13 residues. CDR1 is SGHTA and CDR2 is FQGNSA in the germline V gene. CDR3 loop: CASSAMGGYEQYF. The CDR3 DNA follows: TGTGCCAGCAGCGCCATGGGTGGATACGAGCAGTACTTC.

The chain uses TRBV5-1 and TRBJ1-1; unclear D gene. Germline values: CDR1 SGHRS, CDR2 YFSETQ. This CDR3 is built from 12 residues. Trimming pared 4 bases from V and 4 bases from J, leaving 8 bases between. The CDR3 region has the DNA TGCGCCAGCAGCACAAGTGGCACTGAAGCTTTCTTT. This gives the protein CASSTSGTEAFF. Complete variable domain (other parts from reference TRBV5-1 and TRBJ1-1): KAGVTQTPRYLIKTRGQQVTLSCSPISGHRSVSWYQQTPGQGLQFLFEYFSETQRNKGNFPGRFSGRQFSNSRSEMNVSTLELGDSALYLCASSTSGTEAFFGQGTRLTVV.

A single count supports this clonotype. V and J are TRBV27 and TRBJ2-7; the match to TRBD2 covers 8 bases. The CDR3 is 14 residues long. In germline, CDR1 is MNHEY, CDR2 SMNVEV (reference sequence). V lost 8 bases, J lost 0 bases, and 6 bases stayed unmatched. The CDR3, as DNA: TGTGCCAGCGCCGACCTAGCGGGCTCCTACGAGCAGTACTTC. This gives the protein CASADLAGSYEQYF.

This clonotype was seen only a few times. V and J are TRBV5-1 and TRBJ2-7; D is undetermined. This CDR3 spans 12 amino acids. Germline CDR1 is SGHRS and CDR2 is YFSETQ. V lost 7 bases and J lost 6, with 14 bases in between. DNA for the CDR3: TGCGCCAGCTCGGACCCGGTCGGCGAGCAGTACTTC. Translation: CASSDPVGEQYF.

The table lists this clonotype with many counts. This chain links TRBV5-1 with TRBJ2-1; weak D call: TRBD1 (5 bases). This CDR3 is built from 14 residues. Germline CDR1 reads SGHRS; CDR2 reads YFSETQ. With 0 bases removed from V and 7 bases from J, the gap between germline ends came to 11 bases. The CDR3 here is CASSLEGARNEQFF. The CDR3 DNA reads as TGCGCCAGCAGCTTGGAAGGGGCTAGGAATGAGCAGTTCTTC.

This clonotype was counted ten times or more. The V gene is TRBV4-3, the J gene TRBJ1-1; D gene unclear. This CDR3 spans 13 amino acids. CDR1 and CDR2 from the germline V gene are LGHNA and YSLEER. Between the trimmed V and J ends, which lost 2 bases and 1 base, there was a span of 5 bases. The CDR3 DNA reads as TGCGCCAGCAGCCAATTCCGGAACACTGAAGCTTTCTTT. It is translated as CASSQFRNTEAFF.

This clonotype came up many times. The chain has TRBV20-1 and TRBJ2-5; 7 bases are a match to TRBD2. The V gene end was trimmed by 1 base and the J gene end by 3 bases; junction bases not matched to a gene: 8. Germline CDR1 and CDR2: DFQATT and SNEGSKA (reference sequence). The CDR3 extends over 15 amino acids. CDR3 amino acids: CSARAGGSFEETQYF. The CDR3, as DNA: TGCAGTGCTAGAGCGGGAGGATCCTTCGAAGAGACCCAGTACTTC.

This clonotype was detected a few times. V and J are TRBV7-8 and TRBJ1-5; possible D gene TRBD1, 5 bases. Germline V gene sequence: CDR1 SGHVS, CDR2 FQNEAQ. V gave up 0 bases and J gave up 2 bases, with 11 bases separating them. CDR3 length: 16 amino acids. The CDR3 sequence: CASSLARGRGNQPQHF. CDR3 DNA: TGTGCCAGCAGCTTAGCGAGGGGACGGGGCAATCAGCCCCAGCATTTT.

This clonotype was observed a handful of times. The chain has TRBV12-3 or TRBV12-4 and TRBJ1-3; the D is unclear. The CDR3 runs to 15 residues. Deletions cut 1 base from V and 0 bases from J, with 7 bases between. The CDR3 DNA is TGTGCCAGCAGTTTAGAATGGCGCTCTGGAAACACCATATATTTT. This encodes CASSLEWRSGNTIYF.

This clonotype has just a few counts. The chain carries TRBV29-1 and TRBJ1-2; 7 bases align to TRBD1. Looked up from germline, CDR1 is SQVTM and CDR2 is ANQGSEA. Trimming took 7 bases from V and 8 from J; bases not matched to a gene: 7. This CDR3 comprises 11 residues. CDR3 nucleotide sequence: TGCAGCGCCGTGACAGGGCTCGGCTACACCTTC. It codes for CSAVTGLGYTF.